The 14 T cell receptor beta chains reported below all come from one sample, sequenced in a study of OX40 agonist ivuxolimab in advanced cancers. The repertoire was sequenced with immunoSEQ multiplex PCR; TCRdb's copy has only in-frame clones and lacks some. The sample lists around 20,000 clones, about three quarters occurring once. The sequenced sample was CD4+ or CD8+ T cells sorted from blood, obtained in a trial of the OX40 agonist ivuxolimab. The receptor set was obtained from an adult with an advanced solid tumor such as melanoma, head and neck, liver or kidney cancer.

The chain carries TRBV18 and TRBJ2-2, with D perhaps matching TRBD1 (6 bases). Looked up from germline, CDR1 is KGHSH and CDR2 is LQKENI. V lost 1 base and J 4 bases, leaving 10 bases between the germline ends. The CDR3 loop spans 15 amino acids. CDR3 bases: TGTGCCAGCTCACCACGACAGGATACCACCGGGGAGCTGTTTTTT. It is translated as CASSPRQDTTGELFF.

This chain links TRBV28 with TRBJ2-3; unclear D gene. V was shortened by 6 bases and J by 2 bases, with 15 bases between the two germline ends. The CDR3 is 15 amino acids. Germline CDR1 and CDR2: MDHEN and SYDVKM. CDR3 residues: CASRRSLLNTDTQYF. The CDR3 nucleotides are TGTGCCAGCAGGCGATCTCTTTTGAACACAGATACGCAGTATTTT.

The gene calls are TRBV9 and TRBJ1-2; the D gene is possibly TRBD1 (6 bases). Between the trimmed V and J ends, which lost 0 bases and 4 bases, there was a span of 10 bases. The CDR3 consists of 14 residues. CDR1 SGDLS and CDR2 YYNGEE come from the germline V gene. Here the CDR3 DNA reads TGTGCCAGCAGCGTAGATGGGGGGCTCTATGGCTACACCTTC. Protein: CASSVDGGLYGYTF.

This clone occurred a few times. The chain links TRBV4-2 to TRBJ2-1; TRBD1 matches 7 bases. CDR3 length: 16 residues. Germline V gene data show CDR1 as LGHNA and CDR2 as YNFKEQ. Unmatched junction bases numbered 9, after V lost 1 base and J lost 6 bases. The CDR3 reads CASSQAPWTGGNEQFF. DNA of the CDR3: TGTGCCAGCAGCCAAGCGCCCTGGACAGGTGGCAATGAGCAGTTCTTC.

This chain uses TRBV2 with TRBJ2-3, with a weak D call TRBD2 (6 bases). Trimming removed 9 bases from V and 8 bases from J, with 18 bases in between. The length of the CDR3 is 13 residues. In germline, CDR1 is SNHLY, CDR2 FYNNEI. Written as DNA, the CDR3 is TGTGCCAGTCCGGGACCGTTGGGAGGTACGCAGTATTTT. Encoded protein: CASPGPLGGTQYF.

The V call is TRBV2, the J call TRBJ2-7; D may be TRBD1 (6 bases). V was cut by 3 bases and J by 0 bases, with 9 bases left in between. This CDR3 has 14 residues. Germline CDR1 reads SNHLY; CDR2 reads FYNNEI. The CDR3 is CASSELGGSYEQYF. The CDR3 region has the DNA TGTGCCAGCAGTGAGTTAGGGGGCTCCTACGAGCAGTACTTC.

The J gene is TRBJ2-5, the V gene TRBV5-1; D uncertain. Germline V gene lookup returns CDR1 SGHRS and CDR2 YFSETQ. Trimming removed 3 bases at V and 0 bases at J, with 6 bases between. This CDR3 comprises 13 residues. CDR3 protein: CASSSLYQETQYF. CDR3 DNA sequence: TGCGCCAGCAGCTCCTTGTACCAAGAGACCCAGTACTTC.

The rearrangement links TRBV6-6 to TRBJ2-7; D is perhaps TRBD2 (5 bases). Trimming shortened V by 5 bases and J by 7 bases, and 9 bases separated the two germline ends. Germline CDR1 reads MNHNY; CDR2 reads SVGAGI (reference sequence). The CDR3 spans 11 residues. The CDR3 reads CASSQRGEQYF. CDR3 nucleotides: TGTGCCAGCAGTCAACGCGGGGAGCAGTACTTC.

V gene TRBV28 combines with J gene TRBJ2-1; 9 bases align to TRBD2. The germline CDR1 and CDR2 sequences are MDHEN and SYDVKM. V trimming: 5 bases; J trimming: 2 bases; junction bases outside the gene matches: 1. This CDR3 is built from 14 residues. The CDR3 sequence: CASSEREAYNEQFF. DNA of the CDR3: TGTGCCAGCAGTGAGCGGGAGGCCTACAATGAGCAGTTCTTC.

The V call is TRBV4-3, the J call TRBJ2-2; D gene ambiguous. CDR3 size: 15 residues. From germline, CDR1 is LGHNA and CDR2 YSLEER. The ends were cut back, 0 bases at V and 7 bases at J, with 12 bases in the middle. The CDR3 coding sequence is TGCGCCAGCAGCCAAGATCCCGCCGGTTTCGGGGAGCTGTTTTTT. Its protein product is CASSQDPAGFGELFF.

J is TRBJ1-2 and V is TRBV27; TRBD1 aligns across 8 bases. CDR3 size: 15 residues. After removal of 6 bases from V and 7 bases from J, the junction contained 13 bases not matched to a gene. Germline V gene data show CDR1 as MNHEY and CDR2 as SMNVEV (reference sequence). CDR3 residues: CASRPPDREVGGYTF. CDR3 bases: TGTGCCAGCAGACCCCCGGACAGGGAAGTAGGTGGCTACACCTTC.

The J gene is TRBJ2-1, the V gene TRBV27; TRBD2 agrees at 11 bases. With 5 bases clipped from V and 7 bases from J, the junction kept 7 bases outside the gene matches. This CDR3 is 15 amino acids long. Germline V gene lookup returns CDR1 MNHEY and CDR2 SMNVEV (reference sequence). For the CDR3, the DNA is TGTGCCAGCAGTGCCGGGACTAGCGGAAGGAATGAGCAGTTCTTC. It encodes CASSAGTSGRNEQFF.

This clone was observed a single time. The chain has TRBV5-4 and TRBJ2-2, with 11 bases fitting TRBD1. This CDR3 is 15 amino acids long. Trimming took 3 bases from V and 4 from J; bases not matched to a gene: 2. Germline V lookup: CDR1 SGHNT, CDR2 YYREEE (reference sequence). The CDR3 region has the DNA TGTGCCAGCAGCTGGGGACAGGGGGGCACCGGGGAGCTGTTTTTT. It translates to CASSWGQGGTGELFF.

The J gene is TRBJ2-2, the V gene TRBV30, with D maybe TRBD1 (6 bases). Germline-derived CDR1 and CDR2 are GTSNPN and SVGIG (reference sequence). The CDR3 sequence is 13 residues long. Trimming cost V 3 bases and J 3 bases, with 8 bases left between them. CDR3 region: CAWRGQYTGELFF. DNA for the CDR3: TGTGCCTGGAGAGGACAGTACACCGGGGAGCTGTTTTTT.